This is a list of T cell receptor beta chains from one sample in a study of control samples from healthy donors and cancer patients. Assay used: immunoSEQ multiplex PCR; TCRdb lists only in-frame clones, some missing. In the table there are under 85,000 clones, around 84% of which are singletons. Sequencing input: PBMCs. The receptors stem from a man aged 55 to 70 with head and neck cancer. CDR3s include the opening cysteine and the closing phenylalanine or tryptophan. The D gene is left open where the match is weak. Not every row has a clone size; where given, it reads once, few, many or a size class.

J gene	CDR3 length	D gene	clone size	V gene	CDR3 protein	CDR3 DNA
TRBJ2-7	14	TRBD1	NA	TRBV5-1	CASSGQVNSYEQYF	TGCGCCAGCAGCGGACAGGTGAACTCCTACGAGCAGTACTTC
TRBJ2-1	15	TRBD2	NA	TRBV11-2	CASSPLGGTSYEQFF	TGTGCCAGCAGCCCCTTGGGGGGGACTAGCTATGAGCAGTTCTTC
TRBJ1-2	12	NA	NA	TRBV4-1	CASSLGGYGYTF	TGCGCCAGCAGCCTGGGGGGTTATGGCTACACCTTC
TRBJ2-7	15	NA	NA	TRBV5-1	CASSSGTDPSYEQYF	TGCGCCAGCAGCTCCGGGACCGATCCTTCCTACGAGCAGTACTTC
TRBJ2-2	15	TRBD1	NA	TRBV24-1	CATSDRDSYTGELFF	TGTGCCACCAGTGATCGGGACAGCTACACCGGGGAGCTGTTTTTT
TRBJ1-4	14	NA	once	TRBV7-9	CASSLGQVGEKLFF	TGTGCCAGCAGCTTAGGGCAGGTCGGTGAAAAACTGTTTTTT
TRBJ1-1	14	NA	once	TRBV18	CASSPGMPDTEAFF	TGTGCCAGCTCACCAGGGATGCCGGATACTGAAGCTTTCTTT
TRBJ1-5	13	NA	once	TRBV28	CASSLYSGQPQHF	TGTGCCAGCAGTTTATACAGTGGACAGCCCCAGCATTTT
TRBJ1-2	15	TRBD1	NA	TRBV28	CASSSIAGGDYGYTF	TGTGCCAGCAGTTCTATCGCAGGGGGCGACTATGGCTACACCTTC
TRBJ2-3	15	TRBD1	few	TRBV2	CASAQQGVFTDTQYF	TGTGCCAGCGCTCAACAGGGGGTGTTCACAGATACGCAGTATTTT
TRBJ2-7	14	TRBD2	NA	TRBV6-1	CASSESWLAEEQYF	TGTGCCAGCAGTGAATCATGGCTAGCGGAGGAGCAGTACTTC
TRBJ2-7	11	NA	few	TRBV28	CASHRAYEQYF	TGTGCCAGCCACAGAGCCTACGAGCAGTACTTC
TRBJ2-3	14	NA	NA	TRBV6-4	CASSSGQLGDTQYF	TGTGCCAGCAGTTCCGGACAACTTGGGGATACGCAGTATTTT
TRBJ1-5	16	TRBD1	NA	TRBV19	CASSIDGTGGNQPQHF	TGTGCCAGTAGTATAGATGGGACAGGCGGGAATCAGCCCCAGCATTTT
TRBJ2-3	15	NA	NA	TRBV28	CASSLYRTSTDTQYF	TGTGCCAGCAGTTTATACCGGACGTCCACAGATACGCAGTATTTT
TRBJ2-5	13	NA	NA	TRBV7-2	CASSSDGVGTQYF	TGTGCCAGCAGCTCCGACGGAGTCGGGACCCAGTACTTC
TRBJ2-1	14	NA	NA	TRBV18	CASSPQQSYNEQFF	TGTGCCAGCTCACCTCAACAGAGCTACAATGAGCAGTTCTTC
TRBJ2-3	17	NA	NA	TRBV27	CASHRVSAGITKDTQYF	TGTGCCAGCCATAGGGTCTCCGCAGGGATCACTAAAGATACGCAGTATTTT
TRBJ1-4	13	NA	NA	TRBV10-3	CAISAQTNEKLFF	TGTGCCATCAGCGCCCAAACTAATGAAAAACTGTTTTTT
TRBJ1-2	15	TRBD1	NA	TRBV5-1	CASSLLGTGGDGYTF	TGCGCCAGCAGCTTGTTGGGGACAGGGGGCGACGGCTACACCTTC
TRBJ1-2	13	TRBD1	NA	TRBV5-1	CASSFDREYGYTF	TGCGCCAGCAGCTTTGACAGGGAGTATGGCTACACCTTC
TRBJ2-5	13	NA	NA	TRBV5-1	CASSYSPGETQYF	TGCGCCAGCAGCTACTCCCCGGGGGAGACCCAGTACTTC
TRBJ2-5	15	NA	NA	TRBV23-1	CASSQSGGDQETQYF	TGCGCCAGCAGTCAATCCGGGGGTGACCAAGAGACCCAGTACTTC
TRBJ1-2	15	TRBD1	NA	TRBV18	CASSPRATGSDGYTF	TGTGCCAGCTCACCGAGGGCGACAGGGAGCGATGGCTACACCTTC
TRBJ2-1	14	NA	few	TRBV30	CAWSVAFRSNEQFF	TGTGCCTGGAGTGTGGCCTTCCGTAGCAATGAGCAGTTCTTC
TRBJ1-1	14	NA	NA	TRBV11-3	CASSLGGTNTEAFF	TGTGCCAGCAGCTTAGGGGGTACGAACACTGAAGCTTTCTTT
TRBJ1-5	15	NA	NA	TRBV2	CATRPGPSSNQPQHF	TGTGCCACCCGCCCCGGACCCTCGAGCAATCAGCCCCAGCATTTT
TRBJ1-1	14	NA	NA	TRBV5-1	CASSPTNSGTEAFF	TGCGCCAGCAGCCCAACTAATTCTGGCACTGAAGCTTTCTTT
TRBJ2-7	16	NA	NA	TRBV7-6	CASSSSAQGLSYEQYF	TGTGCCAGCAGCTCCTCCGCCCAGGGACTTTCCTACGAGCAGTACTTC
TRBJ2-7	11	NA	NA	TRBV5-1	CASRDATKQYF	TGCGCCAGCCGGGACGCCACGAAGCAGTACTTC
TRBJ1-1	13	NA	NA	TRBV7-2	CASSLARRTEAFF	TGTGCCAGCAGCTTAGCTAGAAGGACTGAAGCTTTCTTT
TRBJ2-1	15	TRBD2	NA	TRBV6-2/TRBV6-3	CASSFGLAAYNEQFF	TGTGCCAGCAGTTTCGGACTAGCGGCCTACAATGAGCAGTTCTTC
TRBJ1-5	15	NA	NA	TRBV18	CASSGLSRDNQPQHF	TGTGCCAGCTCAGGACTGTCCAGGGATAATCAGCCCCAGCATTTT
TRBJ2-5	15	NA	few	TRBV5-1	CASSSAPGPQETQYF	TGCGCCAGCAGCTCTGCACCGGGACCTCAAGAGACCCAGTACTTC
TRBJ2-7	17	TRBD2	NA	TRBV19	CASSISGWASGSYEQYF	TGTGCCAGTAGTATCTCCGGGTGGGCTAGCGGGAGCTACGAGCAGTACTTC
TRBJ2-2	15	TRBD1	NA	TRBV5-1	CASSLASTGVGELFF	TGCGCCAGCAGCTTGGCTTCGACAGGGGTCGGGGAGCTGTTTTTT
TRBJ1-1	15	NA	NA	TRBV9	CASSVGGSGNTEAFF	TGTGCCAGCAGCGTAGGAGGGAGTGGGAACACTGAAGCTTTCTTT
TRBJ2-1	16	NA	NA	TRBV5-1	CASSPPGTGHGNEQFF	TGCGCCAGCAGCCCGCCCGGGACCGGACACGGCAATGAGCAGTTCTTC
TRBJ2-3	14	NA	NA	TRBV29-1	CSVVRITSTDTQYF	TGCAGCGTTGTTCGGATTACTAGCACAGATACGCAGTATTTT
TRBJ2-7	15	TRBD2	once	TRBV19	CASSFSSGGSYEQYF	TGTGCCAGTAGTTTTTCAAGCGGGGGATCCTACGAGCAGTACTTC
TRBJ2-3	13	TRBD2	NA	TRBV30	CAWASGMGDTQYF	TGTGCCTGGGCTAGCGGGATGGGTGATACGCAGTATTTT